These T cell receptor beta chains were read from a single sample in a study of regulatory T cells in long-lasting Graves disease. TCRdb recomputed calls from the multiplex PCR reads with MiXCR, one row per CDR3 protein. The sample yields a few hundred thousand distinct CDR3 sequences, over 15% seen once. A further study also used this sample, focusing on T cells in Graves' hyperthyroidism and ophthalmopathy.

The sample consisted of peripheral blood mononuclear cells (PBMCs), taken at new diagnosis, from a patient treated with antithyroid drugs. These receptors originate from a man aged 40-50 years with Graves disease. CDR3s include the opening cysteine and the closing phenylalanine or tryptophan. Fields, in order: V gene, J gene, D gene, clone size, CDR3 protein, CDR3 DNA. A D gene is named only where the DNA matches it firmly. Clone size appears in some rows only: once, few, many, or a class for an expanded clone.

v_gene: TRBV7-9; j_gene: TRBJ1-2; d_gene: .; abundance: .; CDR3aa: CASSLEGGNGYTF; CDR3nt: TGTGCCAGCAGCTTGGAAGGAGGTAACGGCTACACCTTC
v_gene: TRBV30; j_gene: TRBJ2-3; d_gene: .; abundance: many; CDR3aa: CAWSKGIGTDTQYF; CDR3nt: TGTGCCTGGAGCAAGGGGATTGGCACAGATACGCAGTATTTT
v_gene: TRBV7-9; j_gene: TRBJ2-1; d_gene: TRBD1; abundance: few; CDR3aa: CASSKHTGQGANVQFF; CDR3nt: TGTGCCAGCAGCAAACACACGGGACAGGGGGCCAACGTGCAGTTCTTC
v_gene: TRBV4-2; j_gene: TRBJ2-1; d_gene: TRBD2; abundance: .; CDR3aa: CASSPSRLGLAGDEQFF; CDR3nt: TGTGCCAGCAGCCCATCACGACTGGGACTAGCGGGGGATGAGCAGTTCTTC
v_gene: TRBV2; j_gene: TRBJ2-5; d_gene: TRBD1; abundance: .; CDR3aa: CASKLGQGTETQYF; CDR3nt: TGTGCCAGCAAGCTCGGACAGGGTACAGAGACCCAGTACTTC
v_gene: TRBV3-2; j_gene: TRBJ2-3; d_gene: .; abundance: many; CDR3aa: CASSPVRTQYF; CDR3nt: TGTGCCAGCAGCCCGGTTCGTACGCAGTATTTT
v_gene: TRBV28; j_gene: TRBJ2-3; d_gene: TRBD2; abundance: many; CDR3aa: CASSASGGPSTDTQYF; CDR3nt: TGTGCCAGCAGTGCTAGCGGGGGGCCCAGCACAGATACGCAGTATTTT
v_gene: TRBV12-3/TRBV12-4; j_gene: TRBJ2-7; d_gene: TRBD2; abundance: many; CDR3aa: CASRGGFHEQYF; CDR3nt: TGTGCCAGCAGGGGAGGGTTCCACGAGCAGTACTTC
v_gene: TRBV5-1; j_gene: TRBJ1-1; d_gene: TRBD1; abundance: .; CDR3aa: CASRPTGIAAETFF; CDR3nt: TGCGCCAGCCGACCGACAGGGATTGCCGCTGAAACTTTCTTT
v_gene: TRBV5-1; j_gene: TRBJ2-7; d_gene: TRBD1; abundance: many; CDR3aa: CASSGQRDSSYEQYF; CDR3nt: TGCGCCAGCAGCGGGCAAAGGGACAGCTCCTACGAGCAGTACTTC
v_gene: TRBV7-7; j_gene: TRBJ2-7; d_gene: TRBD2; abundance: many; CDR3aa: CASSQGLAGGYEQYF; CDR3nt: TGTGCCAGCAGCCAGGGACTAGCGGGGGGCTACGAGCAGTACTTC
v_gene: TRBV5-1; j_gene: TRBJ2-5; d_gene: .; abundance: .; CDR3aa: CASSVQGTRQETQYF; CDR3nt: TGTGCCAGCAGCGTACAGGGAACCCGACAAGAGACCCAGTACTTC
v_gene: TRBV6-1; j_gene: TRBJ2-1; d_gene: TRBD2; abundance: many; CDR3aa: CASSEMVGLAGSYNEQFF; CDR3nt: TGTGCCAGCAGTGAAATGGTGGGACTAGCGGGATCCTACAATGAGCAGTTCTTC
v_gene: TRBV19; j_gene: TRBJ1-5; d_gene: TRBD1; abundance: .; CDR3aa: CASSLDRGHGPQHF; CDR3nt: TGTGCCAGTAGTTTGGACAGGGGACATGGGCCCCAGCATTTT
v_gene: TRBV9; j_gene: TRBJ2-2; d_gene: .; abundance: .; CDR3aa: CASSVEVRGGELFF; CDR3nt: TGTGCCAGCAGCGTAGAAGTAAGAGGCGGGGAGCTGTTTTTT
v_gene: TRBV11-3; j_gene: TRBJ1-6; d_gene: .; abundance: many; CDR3aa: CASSLERNSPLHF; CDR3nt: TGTGCCAGCAGCTTAGAGAGGAATTCACCCCTCCACTTT